Below, 21 T cell receptor beta chains from the same sample are listed, as sequenced in a study of cytomegalovirus exposure and HLA in healthy donors (TCRdb year 2017). Receptor amplification or capture employed the immunoSEQ multiplex PCR assay. The multiplex PCR relied on a mix of 60 forward primers for TCR Vbeta segments and 13 reverse primers for TCR Jbeta segments. This is the immuneACCESS table as TCRdb keeps it, with only in-frame sequences that have V and J called. A part of the clones is gone; compared with another copy, unresolved V genes explain less than half, and the rest is unexplained. For this sample the table gives under 140,000 clones, of which 65% to 80% were detected only once. The top ten clonotypes cover about 2.9% of the sample. The source material was PBMCs. Receptor source: a woman aged 55-69 years in good health and CMV-seropositive.

DNA of the CDR3: TGTGCCAGCAGCCCACGCGGACAGACAGCCTATGGCTACACCTTC. Encoded protein: CASSPRGQTAYGYTF. V usage is TRBV11-1 and J usage is TRBJ1-2, with D possibly being TRBD1 (6 bases). The length of the CDR3 is 15 residues. The ends were cut back, 5 bases at V and 4 bases at J, with 17 bases in the middle. Germline V lookup: CDR1 SGHAT, CDR2 FQDESV (reference sequence).

The chain carries TRBV2 and TRBJ2-7, with a weak D call TRBD1 (5 bases). Looked up from germline, CDR1 is SNHLY and CDR2 is FYNNEI. V gave up 3 bases and J gave up 2 bases, with 8 bases separating them. The CDR3 runs to 13 residues. Here the CDR3 reads CASSDRETYEQYF. Written as DNA, the CDR3 is TGTGCCAGCAGTGACAGGGAAACCTACGAGCAGTACTTC.

This chain links TRBV2 with TRBJ2-7; TRBD1 might be the D (6 bases). The CDR3 is made up of 15 amino acids. Germline V gene data show CDR1 as SNHLY and CDR2 as FYNNEI. V shed 6 bases and J shed 0 bases, with 15 bases lying between them. This CDR3 reads CASRDSTTGSYEQYF. CDR3 sequence (DNA): TGTGCCAGCAGGGATAGCACGACAGGCTCCTACGAGCAGTACTTC.

This clone was detected only a few times. This CDR3 reads CASSLQGLPSTEAFF. The CDR3 region has the DNA TGTGCCAGCAGTCTTCAGGGATTGCCCTCCACTGAAGCTTTCTTT. The chain uses TRBV28 and TRBJ1-1, with D maybe TRBD1 (5 bases). This CDR3 contains 15 residues. Trimming shortened V by 5 bases and J by 4 bases, and 17 bases separated the two germline ends. The germline V gene has CDR1 MDHEN and CDR2 SYDVKM.

The V call is TRBV4-1, the J call TRBJ1-5; 8 bases map to TRBD1. V shed 0 bases and J 3 bases; nucleotides not matched to a gene: 10. Germline CDR1 is MGHRA and CDR2 is YSYEKL. This CDR3 has 18 amino acids. CDR3 in amino acids: CASSQETRQGRFNQPQHF. CDR3 nucleotide sequence: TGCGCCAGCAGCCAAGAAACGCGACAGGGGAGGTTCAATCAGCCCCAGCATTTT.

This chain connects TRBV18 to TRBJ2-3, with 8 positions matching TRBD1. Germline-derived CDR1 and CDR2 are KGHSH and LQKENI. The junction had 5 bases not matched to a gene; V was cut back by 1 base and J by 5 bases. The CDR3 sequence is 15 residues long. The CDR3 DNA follows: TGTGCCAGCTCACCACAGGACAGGGCGGTAGATACGCAGTATTTT. Encoded protein: CASSPQDRAVDTQYF.

This clone was counted once. The chain has TRBV10-3 and TRBJ1-5; the D gene is possibly TRBD1 (5 bases). Trimming left V 0 bases short and J 5 bases short, with 8 bases between. Germline V gives CDR1 ENHRY, CDR2 SYGVKD. The CDR3 length is 14 residues. CDR3: CAISESWGDQPQHF. For the CDR3, the DNA is TGTGCCATCAGTGAGTCTTGGGGGGATCAGCCCCAGCATTTT.

This chain links TRBV5-1 with TRBJ2-7, with 8 nucleotides matching TRBD1. The CDR3 consists of 18 residues. The V gene end was trimmed by 3 bases and the J gene end by 4 bases; junction bases not matched to a gene: 18. Germline V gene lookup returns CDR1 SGHRS and CDR2 YFSETQ. The CDR3 nucleotides are TGCGCCAGCAGCTCCAGGCCCCCGGGACAGGACTTAGAGTACGAGCAGTACTTC. Residues: CASSSRPPGQDLEYEQYF.

The chain joins TRBV30 to TRBJ1-6; the D gene is possibly TRBD1 (5 bases). Trimming cost V 2 bases and J 10 bases, with 15 bases left between them. The CDR3 loop spans 14 amino acids. Germline V gene lookup returns CDR1 GTSNPN and CDR2 SVGIG (reference sequence). CDR3 loop: CAWSPDSGGSPLHF. The CDR3 bases are TGTGCCTGGAGTCCCGACAGCGGAGGGTCACCCCTCCACTTT.

The V call is TRBV7-9, the J call TRBJ2-1; D gene unclear. The germline CDR1 and CDR2 sequences are SEHNR and FQNEAQ (reference sequence). V was cut by 0 bases and J by 9 bases, with 6 bases left in between. The CDR3 has 12 amino acids. DNA of the CDR3: TGTGCCAGCAGCTTAGCGGTGGCTGAGCAGTTCTTC. Amino acid sequence: CASSLAVAEQFF.

This chain links TRBV5-6 with TRBJ2-3; perhaps TRBD2 as D (6 bases). The CDR3 extends over 14 amino acids. Trimming stripped 4 bases from V and 3 bases from J, with 12 bases between. Germline assignment: CDR1 SGHDT and CDR2 YYEEEE. The CDR3: CASSRRGMTDTQYF. CDR3 sequence (DNA): TGTGCCAGCAGCCGTCGGGGGATGACAGATACGCAGTATTTT.

The chain employs TRBV27 and TRBJ2-1, with TRBD2 matching 8 bases. The V and J ends lost 3 bases and 4 bases, in that order; junction bases with no gene match: 8. Germline lookup yields CDR1 MNHEY and CDR2 SMNVEV (reference sequence). CDR3 length equals 16 residues. The CDR3 DNA follows: TGTGCCAGCAGTTTGGGGGCGGGAGGAAGGTACAATGAGCAGTTCTTC. This sequence encodes CASSLGAGGRYNEQFF.

V gene TRBV6-5 combines with J gene TRBJ2-1; D might be TRBD1 (6 bases). The V gene lost 4 bases and the J gene lost 2 bases, with 15 bases spanning the gap. There are 16 residues in the CDR3. The germline CDR1 and CDR2 sequences are MNHEY and SVGAGI. The CDR3 DNA sequence: TGTGCCAGCAGTTCCACCTACCGGACAGCCTACAATGAGCAGTTCTTC. This translates into CASSSTYRTAYNEQFF.

In this sample, this clone turned up once. The V call is TRBV18, the J call TRBJ2-5; 7 bases line up with TRBD2. After removal of 5 bases from V and 0 bases from J, the junction contained 3 bases not matched to a gene. Germline-derived CDR1 and CDR2 are KGHSH and LQKENI. This CDR3 region has 14 residues. The CDR3 sequence is CASSNGGDQETQYF. CDR3 nucleotides: TGTGCCAGCTCAAATGGGGGGGACCAAGAGACCCAGTACTTC.

The chain employs TRBV27 and TRBJ1-4, with 8 positions matching TRBD1. This CDR3 is built from 16 residues. The V gene end was trimmed by 6 bases and the J gene end by 7 bases; junction bases not matched to a gene: 13. The germline V gene has CDR1 MNHEY and CDR2 SMNVEV (reference sequence). The CDR3: CASRPNGQGAVEKLFF. CDR3 sequence (DNA): TGTGCCAGCAGACCAAACGGGCAGGGGGCTGTTGAAAAACTGTTTTTT. Looking up the rest from reference TRBV27 and TRBJ1-4 gives the full variable domain: EAQVTQNPRYLITVTGKKLTVTCSQNMNHEYMSWYRQDPGLGLRQIYYSMNVEVTDKGDVPEGYKVSRKEKRNFPLILESPSPNQTSLYFCASRPNGQGAVEKLFFGSGTQLSVL.

The chain recombines TRBV10-3 with TRBJ1-5; 8 positions match TRBD1. The CDR3 consists of 15 residues. The V and J ends lost 9 bases and 0 bases, in that order; junction bases with no gene match: 7. Germline V lookup: CDR1 ENHRY, CDR2 SYGVKD. This CDR3 reads CAIPGTGFSNQPQHF. Here the CDR3 DNA reads TGTGCCATACCAGGGACAGGATTTAGCAATCAGCCCCAGCATTTT.

The gene calls are TRBV9 and TRBJ2-1, with 13 nucleotides matching TRBD2. The CDR3 covers 16 residues. Germline V lookup: CDR1 SGDLS, CDR2 YYNGEE. With V trimmed by 2 bases and J by 4 bases, 3 bases remained unmatched. The CDR3, as DNA: TGTGCCAGCAGCGTCCTGGGACTAGCGGGGTACAATGAGCAGTTCTTC. Its protein product is CASSVLGLAGYNEQFF.

This clone appeared a few times. The V call is TRBV7-8, the J call TRBJ2-5, with D tentatively TRBD2 (5 bases). The CDR3 consists of 15 residues. CDR1 is SGHVS and CDR2 is FQNEAQ in the germline V gene. Trimming took off 0 bases at V and 3 bases at J, with 11 bases between the two ends. The CDR3 region has the DNA TGTGCCAGCAGCTTAGCCGCCAGAGGGAAAGAGACCCAGTACTTC. Its translation is CASSLAARGKETQYF.

In nucleotides, the CDR3 is TGCGCCAGCAGCTTGGGGGCAGTGAACACTGAAGCTTTCTTT. Its translation is CASSLGAVNTEAFF. V gene TRBV5-1 combines with J gene TRBJ1-1, with D uncertain. V was pared by 0 bases and J by 0 bases, with 6 bases between. Germline CDR1 and CDR2: SGHRS and YFSETQ. There are 14 residues in the CDR3.

The chain recombines TRBV28 with TRBJ2-3, with D tentatively TRBD2 (6 bases). Germline CDR1 is MDHEN and CDR2 is SYDVKM. Between the trimmed V and J ends, which lost 8 bases and 6 bases, there was a span of 21 bases. The CDR3 extends over 15 amino acids. In DNA form, the CDR3 reads TGTGCCAGCTTGAGACTCGACACGACTAGGGATACGCAGTATTTT. Protein product: CASLRLDTTRDTQYF.

The J gene is TRBJ1-1, the V gene TRBV5-6; D call uncertain. Germline values: CDR1 SGHDT, CDR2 YYEEEE. The CDR3 is 16 amino acids. V was shortened by 2 bases and J by 1 base, with 15 bases between the two germline ends. CDR3 in DNA: TGTGCCAGCAGCTTCAGGTCGTCGGGATCGAACACTGAAGCTTTCTTT. This translates into CASSFRSSGSNTEAFF.